The clone carrying this T cell receptor beta chain was counted a few times. Its specificity is unknown. The table came from immunoSEQ multiplex PCR; TCRdb's copy has only in-frame clones and leaves some out. The table shows 250,000 or so clones, with roughly 87% occurring only once. The data are from a study of cytomegalovirus exposure and HLA in healthy donors. Findings and limits, study-wide: Rarity marked most TCR sequences, yet some public TCRs occurred in many donors.

Trimming cost V 4 bases and J 3 bases, with 4 bases left between them. This CDR3 contains 11 residues. From germline, CDR1 is SGHDT and CDR2 YYEEEE. The receptor's source is a man in his late teens or twenties in good health and CMV-seropositive. The chain combines TRBV5-6 with TRBJ2-5, with D uncertain. Sequenced material: PBMCs. As DNA, the CDR3 is TGTGCCAGCAGCCGGGAAGAGACCCAGTACTTC. Amino acids: CASSREETQYF.